This T cell receptor beta chain originates from a study of cytomegalovirus exposure and HLA in healthy donors. The CDR3 covers 14 residues. Germline values: CDR1 LNHDA, CDR2 SQIVND (reference sequence). Notes on the study in general: Using a false discovery rate of 0.05, a later analysis showed that 15,000 to 20,000 TCR beta sequences were associated with HLA alleles. Researchers reported in a later analysis that a missense DCLRE1C variant was tied to TCR beta V- and J-gene trimming. Published work reported that the classifier diagnosed cytomegalovirus status with high specificity and sensitivity. Specific recognition of CMV antigens was confirmed in vitro for three chains (all CMV-associated).

The PCR was carried out with 60 Vbeta primers and 13 Jbeta primers. The repertoire was sequenced with immunoSEQ multiplex PCR; TCRdb's copy has only in-frame clones and lacks some. The data hold around 160,000 clones, with around 79% observed a single time. Turning to this clone: Its antigen is currently unknown. The junction does not match germline at one end; this may be a read error.

Sequences were obtained from PBMCs. V and J are TRBV19 and TRBJ1-5; tentatively, D is TRBD1 (5 bases). The receptor's source is a woman in her thirties or forties in good health and CMV-seropositive. The CDR3 here is CASCMGGGNQPQHF. The CDR3 DNA follows: TGTGCCAGTTGTATGGGGGGGGGCAATCAGCCCCAGCATTTT.